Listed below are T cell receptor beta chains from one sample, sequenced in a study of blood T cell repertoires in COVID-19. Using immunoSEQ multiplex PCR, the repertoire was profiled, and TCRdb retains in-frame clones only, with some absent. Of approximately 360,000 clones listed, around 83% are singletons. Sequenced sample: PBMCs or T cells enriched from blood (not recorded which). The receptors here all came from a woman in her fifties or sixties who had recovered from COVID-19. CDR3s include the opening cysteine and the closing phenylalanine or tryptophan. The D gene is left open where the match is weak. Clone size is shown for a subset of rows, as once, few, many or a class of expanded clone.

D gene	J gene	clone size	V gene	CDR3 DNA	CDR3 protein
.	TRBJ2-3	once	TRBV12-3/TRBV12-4	TGTGCCAGCAGTCGAGGGGATACGCAGTATTTT	CASSRGDTQYF
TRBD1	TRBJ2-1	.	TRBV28	TGTGCCAGCAGTTTATCCCGGACAGGGGTTAACAATGAGCAGTTCTTC	CASSLSRTGVNNEQFF
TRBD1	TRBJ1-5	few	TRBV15	TGTGCCACCAGCAGAGGAGGGGGCCGACAGCCCCAGCATTTT	CATSRGGGRQPQHF
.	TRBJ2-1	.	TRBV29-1	TGCAGCGTTCGAGAGACTTACGAATACAATGAGCAGTTCTTC	CSVRETYEYNEQFF
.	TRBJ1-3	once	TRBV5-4	TGTGCCAGCAGCCTACAGGGAGGGAACACCATATATTTT	CASSLQGGNTIYF
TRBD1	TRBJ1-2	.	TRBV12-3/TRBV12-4	TGTGCCAGCAGTTTAGGGACAGGGGATGGCTACACCTTC	CASSLGTGDGYTF
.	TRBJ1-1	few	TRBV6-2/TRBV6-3	TGTGCCAGCAGTTACTCGACGGGGGGAAAGGGCACTGAAGCTTTCTTT	CASSYSTGGKGTEAFF
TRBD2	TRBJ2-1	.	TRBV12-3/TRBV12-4	TGTGCCAGCAGTACGGCGGGAGTGGATGAGCAGTTCTTC	CASSTAGVDEQFF
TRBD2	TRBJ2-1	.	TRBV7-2	TGTGCCAGCAGGCCACGGGCTAGCGGGAGCTCCTACAATGAGCAGTTCTTC	CASRPRASGSSYNEQFF
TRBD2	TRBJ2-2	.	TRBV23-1	TGCGCCAGCGCCCCCGTAATGGTGACTAGCGGGGGTGCGAACACCGGGGAGCTGTTTTTT	CASAPVMVTSGGANTGELFF
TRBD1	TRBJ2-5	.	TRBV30	TGTGCCTGGAGTTGGGACAGCCAAGAGACCCAGTACTTC	CAWSWDSQETQYF
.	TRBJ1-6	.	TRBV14	TGTGCCAGCAGCCCCAACGATCTCCCAGGGATTTTCCACTTT	CASSPNDLPGIFHF
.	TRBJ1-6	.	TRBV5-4	TGTGCCAGCAGCTTGGGAGGTAATAATTCACCCCTCCACTTT	CASSLGGNNSPLHF
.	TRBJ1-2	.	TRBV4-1	TGCGCCAGCAGCCCCCCGGGAGACCTCTATGGCTACACCTTC	CASSPPGDLYGYTF
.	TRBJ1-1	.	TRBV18	TGTGCCAGCTCACCAGGGGCCACTGAAGCTTTCTTT	CASSPGATEAFF
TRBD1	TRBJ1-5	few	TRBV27	TGTGCCAGCAGTTCCATTGGACAGGGTGGAAATCAGCCCCAGCATTTT	CASSSIGQGGNQPQHF
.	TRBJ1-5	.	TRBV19	TGTGCCAGTAGTAGGCAACAGGGAAGCAATCAGCCCCAGCATTTT	CASSRQQGSNQPQHF
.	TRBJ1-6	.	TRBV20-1	TGCAGTGCTAGTGGTGAAAGGGCCGGGAGGCCCTCATCACCCCTCCACTTT	CSASGERAGRPSSPLHF
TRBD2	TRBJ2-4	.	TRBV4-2	TGTGCCAGCAGCCAACCTCTTAGCGGGGGGGGCAAAAACATTCAGTACTTC	CASSQPLSGGGKNIQYF
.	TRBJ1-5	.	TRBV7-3	TGTGCCAGCAGCATCTCAACAGGGACGCCCCAGCATTTT	CASSISTGTPQHF
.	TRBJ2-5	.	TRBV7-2	TGTGCCAGCAGCTTAGACTGGGGGCGGGAGACCCAGTACTTC	CASSLDWGRETQYF
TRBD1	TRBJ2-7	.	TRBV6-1	TGTGCCAGCAGTGACCCGGGACAGGGGTACGAGCAGTACTTC	CASSDPGQGYEQYF
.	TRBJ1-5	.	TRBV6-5	TGTGCCAGCAGTTACGTAGGGGATCAGCCCCAGCATTTT	CASSYVGDQPQHF
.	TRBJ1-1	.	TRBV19	TGTGCCAGTAGTATAGGAAACGGTCCCTCGGCTGAAGCTTTCTTT	CASSIGNGPSAEAFF
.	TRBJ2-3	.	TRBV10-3	TGTGCCATCAGTGGAGGAGCGGCTAGCACAGATACGCAGTATTTT	CAISGGAASTDTQYF
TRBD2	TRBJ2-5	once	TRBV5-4	TGTGCCAGCAGCTTGGGGGGGACTAGCGGGTCCGGGGTGTCCCAGTACTTC	CASSLGGTSGSGVSQYF